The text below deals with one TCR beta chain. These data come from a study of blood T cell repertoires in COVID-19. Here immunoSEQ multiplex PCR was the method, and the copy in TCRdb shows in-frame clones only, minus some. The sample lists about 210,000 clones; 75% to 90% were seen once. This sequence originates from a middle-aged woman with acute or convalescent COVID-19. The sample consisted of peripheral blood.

CDR3 sequence (DNA): TGTGCCAGTAGTATAGACAACCGGGGGACCGGGGAGCTGTTTTTT. The encoded protein is CASSIDNRGTGELFF. The chain combines TRBV19 with TRBJ2-2, with D possibly matching TRBD2 (6 bases). This CDR3 is 15 amino acids long. Germline values: CDR1 LNHDA, CDR2 SQIVND (reference sequence). The ends were cut back, 0 bases at V and 5 bases at J, with 10 bases in the middle.